This TCR beta chain comes out of a study of blood T cell repertoires in COVID-19. The wider study: The study drew acute and convalescent COVID-19 samples from the United States, Italy and Spain.

In the original analysis: Estimated nucleated cell counts came from reference gene primer amplification. Generated by immunoSEQ multiplex PCR, the TCRdb table keeps only in-frame clones and is missing some. D and trimming come from the DNA, and the V and J calls and clone size come from that table. The sample consists of 80,000 or so clones, more than 70% of them appearing once. This CDR3 spans 14 amino acids. Germline loops: CDR1 LGHNA, CDR2 YNFKEQ. The germline V and J ends were trimmed by 0 bases and 4 bases, with 8 bases remaining between them. The chain links TRBV4-2 to TRBJ2-3, with a tentative D call TRBD2 (5 bases). The receptor was isolated from a man aged 50 to 60 with acute or convalescent COVID-19. Specimen: peripheral blood. CDR3 in amino acids: CASSQDLAPDTQYF. In nucleotides, the CDR3 is TGTGCCAGCAGCCAAGATCTAGCACCAGATACGCAGTATTTT.